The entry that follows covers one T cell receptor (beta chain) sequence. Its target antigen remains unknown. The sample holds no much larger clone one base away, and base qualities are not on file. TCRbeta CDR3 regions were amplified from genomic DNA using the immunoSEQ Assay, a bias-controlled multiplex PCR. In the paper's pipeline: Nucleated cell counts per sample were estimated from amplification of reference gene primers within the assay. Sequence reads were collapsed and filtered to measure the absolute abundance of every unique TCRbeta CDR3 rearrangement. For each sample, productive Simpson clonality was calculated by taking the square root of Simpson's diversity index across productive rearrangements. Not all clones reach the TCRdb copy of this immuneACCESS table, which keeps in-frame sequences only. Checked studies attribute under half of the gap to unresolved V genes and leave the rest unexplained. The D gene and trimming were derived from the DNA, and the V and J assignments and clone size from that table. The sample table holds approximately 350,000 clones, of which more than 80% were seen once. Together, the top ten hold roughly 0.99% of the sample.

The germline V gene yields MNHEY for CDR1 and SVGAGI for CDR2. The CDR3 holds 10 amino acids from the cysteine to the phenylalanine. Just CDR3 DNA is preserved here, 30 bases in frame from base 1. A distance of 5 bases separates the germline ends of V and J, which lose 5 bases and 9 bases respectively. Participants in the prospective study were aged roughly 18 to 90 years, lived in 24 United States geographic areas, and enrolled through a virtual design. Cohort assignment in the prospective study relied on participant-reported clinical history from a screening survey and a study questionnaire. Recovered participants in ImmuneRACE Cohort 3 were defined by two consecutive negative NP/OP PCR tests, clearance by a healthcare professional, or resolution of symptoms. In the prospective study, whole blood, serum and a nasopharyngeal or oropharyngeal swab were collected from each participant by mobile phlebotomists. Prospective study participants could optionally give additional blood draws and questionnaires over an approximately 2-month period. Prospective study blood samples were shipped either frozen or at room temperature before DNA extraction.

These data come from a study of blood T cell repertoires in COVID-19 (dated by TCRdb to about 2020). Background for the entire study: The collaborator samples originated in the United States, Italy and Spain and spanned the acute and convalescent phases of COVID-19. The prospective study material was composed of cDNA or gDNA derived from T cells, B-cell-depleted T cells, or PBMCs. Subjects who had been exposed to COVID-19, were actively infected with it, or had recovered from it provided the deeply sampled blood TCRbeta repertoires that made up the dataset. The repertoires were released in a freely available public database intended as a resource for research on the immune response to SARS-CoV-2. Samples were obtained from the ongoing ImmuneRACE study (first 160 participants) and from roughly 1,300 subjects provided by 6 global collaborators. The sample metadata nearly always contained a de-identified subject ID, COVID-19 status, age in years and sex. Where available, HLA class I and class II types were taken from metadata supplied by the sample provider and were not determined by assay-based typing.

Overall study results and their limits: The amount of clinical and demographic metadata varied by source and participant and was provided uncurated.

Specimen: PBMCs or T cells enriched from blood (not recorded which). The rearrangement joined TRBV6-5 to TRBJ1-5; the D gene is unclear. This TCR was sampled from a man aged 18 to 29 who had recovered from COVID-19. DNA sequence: TGTGCCAGCAGTCCCCTGCCCCAGCATTTT. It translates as CASSPLPQHF.